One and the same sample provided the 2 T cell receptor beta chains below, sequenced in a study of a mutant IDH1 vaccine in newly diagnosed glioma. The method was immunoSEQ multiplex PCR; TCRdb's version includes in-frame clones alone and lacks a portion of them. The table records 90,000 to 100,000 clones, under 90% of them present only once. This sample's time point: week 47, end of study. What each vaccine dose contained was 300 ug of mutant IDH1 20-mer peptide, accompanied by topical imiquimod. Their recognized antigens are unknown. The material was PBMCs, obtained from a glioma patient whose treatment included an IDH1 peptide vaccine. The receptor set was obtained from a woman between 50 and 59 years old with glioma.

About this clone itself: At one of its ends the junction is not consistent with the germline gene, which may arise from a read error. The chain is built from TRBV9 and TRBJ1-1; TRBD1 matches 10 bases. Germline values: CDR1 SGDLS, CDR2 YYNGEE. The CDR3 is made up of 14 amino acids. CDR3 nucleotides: TGTGCCAGCAGCGCAACCGGGACAGGGGACCTCGTTTCATTT. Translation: CASSATGTGDLVSF.

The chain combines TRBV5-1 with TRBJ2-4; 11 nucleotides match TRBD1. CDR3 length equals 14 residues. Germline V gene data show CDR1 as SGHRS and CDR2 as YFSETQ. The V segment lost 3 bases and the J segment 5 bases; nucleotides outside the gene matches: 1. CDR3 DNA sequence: TGCGCCAGCAGCTGGACAGGGGGCGAAAACATTCAGTACTTC. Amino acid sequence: CASSWTGGENIQYF.